This T cell receptor (beta chain) was documented in a study of cytomegalovirus exposure and HLA in healthy donors. A multiplex PCR was run with 60 Vbeta primers and 13 Jbeta primers. Only in-frame clones appear in the TCRdb table, and some are missing; sequencing was by immunoSEQ multiplex PCR. The sample holds around 180,000 clones; 80% to 85% are singletons and the top ten take roughly 1.1%. CDR3 length equals 17 residues. CDR1 and CDR2 (germline): LGHNA, YSLEER. V lost 0 bases to trimming and J lost 2 bases, with 14 bases between them. This sequence originates from a woman aged 40 to 50 in good health and CMV-seronegative. What was sequenced was PBMCs. The chain employs TRBV4-3 and TRBJ1-5; D may be TRBD1 (5 bases). The DNA of the CDR3 is TGCGCCAGCAGCCAAGATCTTTCAGGGCTGGGCAATCAGCCCCAGCATTTT. Translated: CASSQDLSGLGNQPQHF.